This T cell receptor (beta chain) is drawn from a study of shared clonotypes between healthy human individuals. Study context: Donors consisted of two women and three men between 18 and 49. Whole-study results and caveats: Specimens sampled were limited to blood, with tissue repertoires likely differing.

With 1 base removed from V and 4 bases from J, the gap between germline ends came to 7 bases. Germline CDR1 and CDR2: MNHEY and SVGAGI. The CDR3 is made up of 14 amino acids. Concerning this clone itself: Its antigen is as yet unknown.

Template for every sorted-subset replicate PCR totaled about 0.2 ug DNA, 25,000 to 30,000 T cell genomes. Method: immunoSEQ multiplex PCR; TCRdb's copy keeps in-frame clones and lacks some. The table lists some 2,000,000 clones, about 95% of them singletons. Sequenced material: naive CD4+ T cells sorted from blood. Specified subset: CD45RA+ positively selected. This clonotype originated in a man aged 18 to 30 in good health. The chain couples TRBV6-5 to TRBJ2-2; D gene uncertain. The CDR3 loop reads CASSYLGFTGELFF. CDR3 bases: TGTGCCAGCAGTTACTTGGGGTTCACCGGGGAGCTGTTTTTT.